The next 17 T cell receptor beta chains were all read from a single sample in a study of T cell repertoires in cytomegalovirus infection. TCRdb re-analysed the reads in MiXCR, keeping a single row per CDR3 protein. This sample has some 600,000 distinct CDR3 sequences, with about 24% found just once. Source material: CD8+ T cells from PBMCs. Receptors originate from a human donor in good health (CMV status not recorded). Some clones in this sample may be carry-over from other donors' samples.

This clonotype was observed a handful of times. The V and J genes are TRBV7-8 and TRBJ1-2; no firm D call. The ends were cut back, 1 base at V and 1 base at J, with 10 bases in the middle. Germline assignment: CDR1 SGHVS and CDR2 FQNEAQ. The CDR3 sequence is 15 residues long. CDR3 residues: CASSLGTVVNYGYTF. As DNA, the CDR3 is TGTGCCAGCAGCTTAGGAACAGTAGTTAACTATGGCTACACCTTC.

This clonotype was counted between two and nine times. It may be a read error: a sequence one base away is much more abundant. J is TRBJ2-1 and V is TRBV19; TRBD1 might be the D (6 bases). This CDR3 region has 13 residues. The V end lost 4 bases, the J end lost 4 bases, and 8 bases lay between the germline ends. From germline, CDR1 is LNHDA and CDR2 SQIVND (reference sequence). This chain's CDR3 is CASSTDRYNEQFF. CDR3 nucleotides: TGTGCCAGTAGTACCGACAGGTACAATGAGCAGTTCTTC.

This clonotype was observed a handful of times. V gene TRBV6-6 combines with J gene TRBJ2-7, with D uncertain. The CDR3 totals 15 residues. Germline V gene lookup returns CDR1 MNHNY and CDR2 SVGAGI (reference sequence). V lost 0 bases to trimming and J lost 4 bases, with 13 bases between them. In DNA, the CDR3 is TGTGCCAGCAGTTACTCCCAGGCGCCAAATTACGAGCAGTACGTC. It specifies CASSYSQAPNYEQYV.

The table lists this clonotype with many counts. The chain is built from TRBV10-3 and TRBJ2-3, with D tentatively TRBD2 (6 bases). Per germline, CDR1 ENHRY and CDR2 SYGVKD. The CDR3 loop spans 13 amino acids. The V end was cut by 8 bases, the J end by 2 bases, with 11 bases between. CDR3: CAIRGGHTDTQYF. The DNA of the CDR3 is TGTGCCATCCGTGGAGGGCACACAGATACGCAGTATTTT.

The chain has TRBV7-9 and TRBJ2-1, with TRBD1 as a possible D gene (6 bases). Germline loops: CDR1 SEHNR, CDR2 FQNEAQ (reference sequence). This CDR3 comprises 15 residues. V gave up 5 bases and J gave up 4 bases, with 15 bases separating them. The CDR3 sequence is CASSPRDTAYNEQFF. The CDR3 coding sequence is TGTGCCAGCAGCCCGAGGGACACGGCTTACAATGAGCAGTTCTTC.

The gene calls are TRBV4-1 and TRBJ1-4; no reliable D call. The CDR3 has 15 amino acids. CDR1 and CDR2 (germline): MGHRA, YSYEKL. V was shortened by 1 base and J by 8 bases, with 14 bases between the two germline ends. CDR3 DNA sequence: TGCGCCAGCAGCCAAGGCTTCCCGCGGATCGAAAAACTGTTTTTT. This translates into CASSQGFPRIEKLFF.

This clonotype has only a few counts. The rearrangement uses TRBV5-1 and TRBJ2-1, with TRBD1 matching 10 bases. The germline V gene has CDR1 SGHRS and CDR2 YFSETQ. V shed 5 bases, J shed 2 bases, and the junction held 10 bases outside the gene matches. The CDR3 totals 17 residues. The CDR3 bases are TGCGCCAGCAGGGAAGGGACAGGGGCCCGCACCTACAATGAGCAGTTCTTC. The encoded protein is CASREGTGARTYNEQFF.

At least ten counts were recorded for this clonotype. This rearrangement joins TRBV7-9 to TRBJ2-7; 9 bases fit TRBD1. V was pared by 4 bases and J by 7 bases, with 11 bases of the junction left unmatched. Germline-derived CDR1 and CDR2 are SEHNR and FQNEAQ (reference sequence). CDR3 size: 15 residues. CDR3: CASSSPRDRDGEQYV. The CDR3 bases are TGTGCCAGCAGCTCCCCCCGGGACAGGGATGGTGAGCAGTACGTC.

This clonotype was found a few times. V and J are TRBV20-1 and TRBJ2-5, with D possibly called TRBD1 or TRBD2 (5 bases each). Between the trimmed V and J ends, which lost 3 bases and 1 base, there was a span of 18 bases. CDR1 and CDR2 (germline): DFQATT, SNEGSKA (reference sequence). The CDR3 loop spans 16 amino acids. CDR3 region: CSASGGLGLTQETQYF. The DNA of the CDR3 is TGCAGTGCTAGTGGGGGTCTTGGACTGACCCAAGAGACCCAGTACTTC.

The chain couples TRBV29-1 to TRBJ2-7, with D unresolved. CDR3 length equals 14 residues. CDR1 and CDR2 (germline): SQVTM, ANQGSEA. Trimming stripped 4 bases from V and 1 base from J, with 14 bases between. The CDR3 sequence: CSVAPLTDSYEQYF. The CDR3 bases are TGCAGCGTTGCCCCCCTGACGGATTCCTACGAGCAGTACTTC.

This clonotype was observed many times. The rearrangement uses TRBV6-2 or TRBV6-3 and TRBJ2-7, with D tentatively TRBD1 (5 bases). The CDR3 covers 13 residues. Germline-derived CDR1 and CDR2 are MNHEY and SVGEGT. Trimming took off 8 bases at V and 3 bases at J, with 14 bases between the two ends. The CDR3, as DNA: TGTGCCAGCCGCCCAGGGTACGGCTACGAGCAGTACGTC. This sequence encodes CASRPGYGYEQYV.

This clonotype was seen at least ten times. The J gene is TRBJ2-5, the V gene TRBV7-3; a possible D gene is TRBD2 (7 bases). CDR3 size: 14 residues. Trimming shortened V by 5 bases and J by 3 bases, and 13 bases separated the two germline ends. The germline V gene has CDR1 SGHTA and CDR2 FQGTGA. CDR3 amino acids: CASSPRGGKETQYF. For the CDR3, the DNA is TGTGCCAGCAGCCCTAGGGGGGGTAAAGAGACCCAGTACTTC.

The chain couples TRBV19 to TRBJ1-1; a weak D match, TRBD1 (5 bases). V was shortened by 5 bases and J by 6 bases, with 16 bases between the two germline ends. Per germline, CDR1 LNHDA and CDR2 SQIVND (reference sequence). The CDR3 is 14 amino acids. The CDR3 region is CASSHGQGWAEAFF. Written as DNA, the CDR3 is TGTGCCAGTAGTCATGGGCAGGGCTGGGCTGAAGCTTTCTTT.

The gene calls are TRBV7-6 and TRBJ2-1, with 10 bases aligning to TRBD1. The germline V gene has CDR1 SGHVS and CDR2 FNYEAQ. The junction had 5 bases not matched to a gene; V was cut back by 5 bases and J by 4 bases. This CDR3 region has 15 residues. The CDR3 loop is CASSGDRGPYNEQFF. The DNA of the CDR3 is TGTGCCAGCAGCGGAGACAGGGGGCCGTACAATGAGCAGTTCTTC.

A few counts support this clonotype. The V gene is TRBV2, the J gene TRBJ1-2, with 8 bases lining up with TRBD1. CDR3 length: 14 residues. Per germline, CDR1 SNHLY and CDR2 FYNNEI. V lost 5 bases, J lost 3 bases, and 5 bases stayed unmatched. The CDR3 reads CASSSDRGDYGYTF. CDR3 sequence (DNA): TGTGCCAGCAGTTCTGACAGGGGAGACTATGGCTACACCTTC.

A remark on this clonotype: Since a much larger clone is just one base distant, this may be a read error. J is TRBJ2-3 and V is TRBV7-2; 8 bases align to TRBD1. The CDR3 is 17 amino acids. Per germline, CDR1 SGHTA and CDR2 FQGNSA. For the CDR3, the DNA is TGTGTCAGCGCCGAGGACAGGGTTGTTTGGGACACAGATACGCAGTATTTT. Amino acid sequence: CVSAEDRVVWDTDTQYF.

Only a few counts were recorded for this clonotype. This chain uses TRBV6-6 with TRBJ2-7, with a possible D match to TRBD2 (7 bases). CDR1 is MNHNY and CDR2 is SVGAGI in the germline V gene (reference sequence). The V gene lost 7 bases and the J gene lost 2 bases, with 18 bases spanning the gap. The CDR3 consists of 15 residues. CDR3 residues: CASTEGGAPTYEQYV. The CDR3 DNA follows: TGTGCCAGCACCGAGGGGGGGGCACCAACCTACGAGCAGTACGTC.